Included here is one T cell receptor beta chain sequence, with context. This clone showed up just once. This clone's antigen is unknown. Base qualities are not recorded, but no much larger clone differs from it by a single base. The data stem from a study of blood T cell repertoires in COVID-19 (dated by TCRdb to the early 2020s). General notes on the study: The collaborator samples originated in the United States, Italy and Spain and spanned the acute and convalescent phases of COVID-19. Deeply sampled blood TCRbeta repertoires from subjects exposed to, actively infected with, or recovered from COVID-19 were included in the dataset. The samples were drawn from two sources: the first 160 participants of the ongoing ImmuneRACE study, and over 950 subjects contributed by 6 global collaborators. The prospective study material was composed of cDNA or gDNA derived from T cells, B-cell-depleted T cells, or PBMCs. The repertoires were released in a freely available public database intended as a resource for research on the immune response to SARS-CoV-2. The sample metadata nearly always contained a de-identified subject ID, COVID-19 status, age in years and sex. Where HLA class I and class II types were available, the types were taken from metadata supplied by the sample provider, not from assay-based typing.

Collaborating institutions collected whole blood in K2EDTA tubes following their own protocols. For TCRbeta analysis, collaborators shipped samples in one of three forms: frozen whole blood, isolated PBMCs, or DNA extracted from either of those sample types. The immunoSEQ Assay, a bias-controlled multiplex PCR, was used to amplify TCRbeta CDR3 regions from genomic DNA. Per the authors' processing: The number of nucleated cells in each sample was estimated by amplification of reference gene primers within the assay. To quantify the absolute abundance of each unique TCRbeta CDR3 rearrangement, sequence reads were collapsed and filtered. Productive Simpson clonality was computed per sample as the square root of Simpson's diversity index over productive rearrangements. This is the immuneACCESS table as TCRdb keeps it, with only in-frame sequences that have V and J called. A part of the clones is gone; compared with another copy, unresolved V genes explain less than half, and the rest is unexplained. V and J calls plus clone size are reproduced from that table; the DNA served to infer D and trimming. The sample has tens of thousands of clones on record, roughly 90% of them singletons. The ten largest clones represent around 3.9% of the sample.

General conclusions and limits of the study: How much clinical and demographic metadata was included differed by source and by participant, and the metadata was provided uncurated.

The sequence derives from a man aged 50 to 59 with acute or convalescent COVID-19. What was sequenced was peripheral blood.

The DNA sequence reads TGTGCCAGCAGTTACACCCTAGCGGGCTACTACAATGAGCAGTTCTTC. Its coded protein is CASSYTLAGYYNEQFF. The chain employs TRBV6-2 or TRBV6-3 and TRBJ2-1; 8 bases in the junction line up with TRBD2. The CDR1 and CDR2 encoded by the germline V gene are MNHEY and SVGEGT. The CDR3 spans 16 residues, from the cysteine through the phenylalanine. The entry retains the CDR3 DNA only, 48 bases that are in frame from base 1. V and J are trimmed by 2 bases and 3 bases, and the gene matches miss 6 bases of the junction.